This TCR beta chain was obtained from a study of blood T cell repertoires in COVID-19. Study-level background: Material from acute and convalescent COVID-19 was sourced from the United States, Italy and Spain. From T cells, B-cell-depleted T cells, or PBMCs came the material, which was cDNA or gDNA.

The length of the CDR3 is 18 residues. V was clipped by 5 bases and J by 2 bases; unmatched bases: 7. CDR1 and CDR2 from the germline V gene are LNHNV and YYDKDF (reference sequence). Methods used by the authors: Reference gene primer amplification gave nucleated cell count estimates. Generated by immunoSEQ multiplex PCR, the TCRdb table keeps only in-frame clones and is missing some. Clone size and V and J calls were adopted from that table, with D and trimming inferred from the DNA. The sample records approximately 220,000 clones, approximately 86% being singletons. This receptor was identified in a man aged 55 to 69 with acute or convalescent COVID-19. This rearrangement joins TRBV15 to TRBJ2-3; 16 nucleotides match TRBD2. The source material was peripheral blood. CDR3 amino acids: CATSRGLAGGPNTDTQYF. The CDR3, as DNA: TGTGCCACCAGCCGGGGACTAGCGGGGGGGCCAAACACAGATACGCAGTATTTT. Looking up the rest from reference TRBV15 and TRBJ2-3 gives the full variable domain: DAMVIQNPRYQVTQFGKPVTLSCSQTLNHNVMYWYQQKSSQAPKLLFHYYDKDFNNEADTPDNFQSRRPNTSFCFLDIRSPGLGDTAMYLCATSRGLAGGPNTDTQYFGPGTRLTVL.